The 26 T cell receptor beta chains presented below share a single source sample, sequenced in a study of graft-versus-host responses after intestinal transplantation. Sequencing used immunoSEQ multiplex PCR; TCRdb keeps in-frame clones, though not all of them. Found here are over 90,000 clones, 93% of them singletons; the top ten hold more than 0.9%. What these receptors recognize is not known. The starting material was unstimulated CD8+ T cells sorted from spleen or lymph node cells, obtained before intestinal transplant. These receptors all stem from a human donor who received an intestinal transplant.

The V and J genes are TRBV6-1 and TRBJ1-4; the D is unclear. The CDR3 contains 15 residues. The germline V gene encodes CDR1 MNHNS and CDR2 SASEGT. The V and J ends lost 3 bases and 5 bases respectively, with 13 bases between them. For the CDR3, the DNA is TGTGCCAGCAGTGACAGGTTAGAGGGAAATGAAAAACTGTTTTTT. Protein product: CASSDRLEGNEKLFF.

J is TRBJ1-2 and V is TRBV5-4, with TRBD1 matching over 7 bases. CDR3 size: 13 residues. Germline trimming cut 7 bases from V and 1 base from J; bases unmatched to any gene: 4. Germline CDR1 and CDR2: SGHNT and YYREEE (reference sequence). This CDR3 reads CASAGTDNYGYTF. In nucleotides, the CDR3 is TGTGCCAGCGCCGGGACAGATAACTATGGCTACACCTTC.

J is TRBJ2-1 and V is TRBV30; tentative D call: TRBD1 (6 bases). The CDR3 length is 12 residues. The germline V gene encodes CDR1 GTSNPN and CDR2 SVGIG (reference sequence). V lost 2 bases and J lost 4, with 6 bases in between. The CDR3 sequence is CAWSTGYNEQFF. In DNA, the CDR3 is TGTGCCTGGAGTACAGGGTACAATGAGCAGTTCTTC.

The CDR3 bases are TGTGCCAGCAGCTTTAAAGTTTTCAGAGACACTGAAGCTTTCTTT. Its protein is CASSFKVFRDTEAFF. This chain uses TRBV7-9 with TRBJ1-1; D is undetermined. Per the germline V gene, CDR1 is SEHNR and CDR2 is FQNEAQ (reference sequence). Trimming removed 3 bases at V and 3 bases at J, with 14 bases between. The CDR3 loop spans 15 amino acids.

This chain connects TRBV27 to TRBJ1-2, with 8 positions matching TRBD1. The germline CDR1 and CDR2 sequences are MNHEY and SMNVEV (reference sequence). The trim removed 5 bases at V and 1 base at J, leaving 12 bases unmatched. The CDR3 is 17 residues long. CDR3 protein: CASSPTPGTGFNYGYTF. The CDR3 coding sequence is TGTGCCAGCAGTCCCACCCCCGGGACAGGTTTTAACTATGGCTACACCTTC.

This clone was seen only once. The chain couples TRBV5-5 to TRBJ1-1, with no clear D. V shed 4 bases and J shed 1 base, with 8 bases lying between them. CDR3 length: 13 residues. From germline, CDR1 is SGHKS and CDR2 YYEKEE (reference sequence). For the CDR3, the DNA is TGTGCCAGCAGCGCCCCGACGAACACTGAAGCTTTCTTT. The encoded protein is CASSAPTNTEAFF.

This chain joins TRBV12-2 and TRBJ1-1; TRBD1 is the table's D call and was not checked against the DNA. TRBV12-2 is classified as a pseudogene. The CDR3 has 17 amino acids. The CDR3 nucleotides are TGTGCAAGTCGCCGTACCACAGGGGGGTTCATGAACACTGAAGCTTTCTTT. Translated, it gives CASRRTTGGFMNTEAFF.

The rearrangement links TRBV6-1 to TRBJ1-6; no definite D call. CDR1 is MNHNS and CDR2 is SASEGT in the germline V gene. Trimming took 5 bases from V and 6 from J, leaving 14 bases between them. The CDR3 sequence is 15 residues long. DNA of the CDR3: TGTGCCAGCAGTCTCGGTACAGCGACTAATTCACCCCTCCACTTT. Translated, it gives CASSLGTATNSPLHF.

The CDR3 is CAISPSGGVPGELFF. The CDR3 region has the DNA TGTGCCATCAGTCCTAGCGGGGGGGTCCCCGGGGAGCTGTTTTTT. The genes are TRBV10-3 and TRBJ2-2; TRBD2 matches at 12 bases. The CDR3 extends over 15 amino acids. V gave up 5 bases and J gave up 6 bases; unmatched junction bases: 4. CDR1 ENHRY and CDR2 SYGVKD come from the germline V gene.

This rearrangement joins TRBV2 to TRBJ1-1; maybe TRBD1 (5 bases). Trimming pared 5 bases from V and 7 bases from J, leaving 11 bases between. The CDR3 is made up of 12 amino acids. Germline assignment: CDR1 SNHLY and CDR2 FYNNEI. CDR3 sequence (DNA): TGTGCCAGCAGTAAGATGGGGGATGAAGCTTTCTTT. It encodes CASSKMGDEAFF.

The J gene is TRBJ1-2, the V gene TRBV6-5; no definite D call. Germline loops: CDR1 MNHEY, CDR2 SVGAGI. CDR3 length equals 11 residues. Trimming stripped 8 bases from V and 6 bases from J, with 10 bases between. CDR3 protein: CASLDQNGYTF. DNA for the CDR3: TGTGCCAGCCTTGATCAGAATGGCTACACCTTC.

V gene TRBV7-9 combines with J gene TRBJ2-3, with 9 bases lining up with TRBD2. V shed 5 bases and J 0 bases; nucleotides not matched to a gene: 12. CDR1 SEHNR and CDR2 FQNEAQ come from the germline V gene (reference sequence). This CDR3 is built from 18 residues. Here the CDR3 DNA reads TGTGCCAGCAGCATTATTGCGGGGGGGACCTCAAGCACAGATACGCAGTATTTT. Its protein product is CASSIIAGGTSSTDTQYF.

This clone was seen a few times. The CDR3 DNA is TGTGCCAGCAGCCCGGACACCCCTGAAAAACTGTTTTTT. Translation gives CASSPDTPEKLFF. The chain links TRBV7-9 to TRBJ1-4; tentative D call: TRBD1 (5 bases). Deletions cut 5 bases from V and 7 bases from J, with 11 bases between. The CDR3 sequence is 13 residues long. The germline CDR1 and CDR2 sequences are SEHNR and FQNEAQ (reference sequence). Supplemented by reference TRBV7-9 and TRBJ1-4, the full variable domain reads DTGVSQNPRHKITKRGQNVTFRCDPISEHNRLYWYRQTLGQGPEFLTYFQNEAQLEKSRLLSDRFSAERPKGSFSTLEIQRTEQGDSAMYLCASSPDTPEKLFFGSGTQLSVL.

CDR3 sequence: CASSPDSWKTEAFF. DNA for the CDR3: TGTGCCAGCTCACCAGACAGTTGGAAGACTGAAGCTTTCTTT. This chain connects TRBV18 to TRBJ1-1, with a tentative D call TRBD1 (5 bases). In germline, CDR1 is KGHSH, CDR2 LQKENI. V was cut by 2 bases and J by 5 bases, with 12 bases left in between. CDR3 length: 14 residues.

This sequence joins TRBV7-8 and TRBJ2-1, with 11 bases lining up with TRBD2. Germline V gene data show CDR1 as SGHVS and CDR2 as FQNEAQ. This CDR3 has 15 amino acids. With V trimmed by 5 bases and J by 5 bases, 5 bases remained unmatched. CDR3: CASSLLAGDHNEQFF. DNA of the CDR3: TGTGCCAGCAGCCTACTAGCGGGGGACCACAATGAGCAGTTCTTC.

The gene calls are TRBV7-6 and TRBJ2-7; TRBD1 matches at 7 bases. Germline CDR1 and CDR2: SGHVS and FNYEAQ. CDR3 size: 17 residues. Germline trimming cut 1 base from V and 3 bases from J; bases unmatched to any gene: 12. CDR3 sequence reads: CASSLEPLPDRLYEQYF. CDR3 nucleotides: TGTGCCAGCAGCTTAGAGCCCCTCCCGGACAGGCTCTACGAGCAGTACTTC.

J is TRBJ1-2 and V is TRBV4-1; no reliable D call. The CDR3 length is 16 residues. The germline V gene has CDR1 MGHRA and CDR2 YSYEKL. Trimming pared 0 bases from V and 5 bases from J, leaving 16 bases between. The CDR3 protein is CASSQDPLGGSYGYTF. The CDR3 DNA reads TGCGCCAGCAGCCAAGATCCGCTAGGAGGTTCGTATGGCTACACCTTC.

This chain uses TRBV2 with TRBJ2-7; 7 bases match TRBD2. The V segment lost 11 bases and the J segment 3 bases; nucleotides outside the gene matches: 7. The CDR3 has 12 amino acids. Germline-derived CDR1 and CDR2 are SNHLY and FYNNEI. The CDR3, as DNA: TGTGCCGCCCTGACTAGCATCTACGAGCAGTACTTC. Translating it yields CAALTSIYEQYF.

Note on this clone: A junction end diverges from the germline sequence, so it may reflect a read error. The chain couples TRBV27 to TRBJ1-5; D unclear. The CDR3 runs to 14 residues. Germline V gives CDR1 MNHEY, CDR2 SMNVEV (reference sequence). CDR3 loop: CAGRPRYEVQPQHF. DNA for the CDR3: TGTGCCGGCAGACCCCGATACGAGGTACAGCCCCAGCATTTT.

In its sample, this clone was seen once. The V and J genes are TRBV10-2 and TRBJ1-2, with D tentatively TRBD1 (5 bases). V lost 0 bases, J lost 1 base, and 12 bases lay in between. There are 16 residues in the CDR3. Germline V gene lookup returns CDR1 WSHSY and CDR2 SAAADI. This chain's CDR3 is CASSESPGGDNYGYTF. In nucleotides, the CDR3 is TGCGCCAGCAGTGAGTCACCTGGGGGGGATAACTATGGCTACACCTTC.

The CDR3 spells CASSERSPDENTEAFF. CDR3 DNA: TGCGCCAGCAGTGAAAGGTCCCCGGACGAAAACACTGAAGCTTTCTTT. V gene TRBV10-2 combines with J gene TRBJ1-1; D not resolved. V shed 3 bases and J shed 2 bases, with 16 bases lying between them. CDR1 is WSHSY, CDR2 SAAADI, per germline. The CDR3 contains 16 residues.

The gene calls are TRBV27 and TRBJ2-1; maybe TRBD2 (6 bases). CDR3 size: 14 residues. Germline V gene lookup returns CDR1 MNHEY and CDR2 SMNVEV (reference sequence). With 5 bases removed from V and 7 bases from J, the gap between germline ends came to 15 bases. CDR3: CASSLLGGWNEQFF. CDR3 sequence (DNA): TGTGCCAGCAGTCTGTTGGGGGGATGGAATGAGCAGTTCTTC.

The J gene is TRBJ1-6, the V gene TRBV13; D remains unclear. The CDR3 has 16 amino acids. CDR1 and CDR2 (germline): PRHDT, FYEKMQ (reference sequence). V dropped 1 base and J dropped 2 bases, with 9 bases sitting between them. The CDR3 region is CASSLEKATYNSPLHF. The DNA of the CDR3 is TGTGCCAGCAGCTTAGAAAAGGCAACCTATAATTCACCCCTCCACTTT.

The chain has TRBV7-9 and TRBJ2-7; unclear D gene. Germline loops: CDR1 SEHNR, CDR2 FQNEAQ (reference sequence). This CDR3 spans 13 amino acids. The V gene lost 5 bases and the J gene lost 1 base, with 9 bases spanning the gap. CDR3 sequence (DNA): TGTGCCAGCAGCGGGATAGAGTCCTACGAGCAGTACTTC. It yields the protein CASSGIESYEQYF. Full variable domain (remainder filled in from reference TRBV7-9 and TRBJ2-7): DTGVSQNPRHKITKRGQNVTFRCDPISEHNRLYWYRQTLGQGPEFLTYFQNEAQLEKSRLLSDRFSAERPKGSFSTLEIQRTEQGDSAMYLCASSGIESYEQYFGPGTRLTVT.

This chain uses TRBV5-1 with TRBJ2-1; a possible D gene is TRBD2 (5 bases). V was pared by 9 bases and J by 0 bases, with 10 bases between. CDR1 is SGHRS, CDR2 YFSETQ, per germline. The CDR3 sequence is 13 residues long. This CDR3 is CATRGGSYNEQFF. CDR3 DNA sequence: TGCGCCACGCGTGGAGGCTCCTACAATGAGCAGTTCTTC. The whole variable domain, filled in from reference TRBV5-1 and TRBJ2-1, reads KAGVTQTPRYLIKTRGQQVTLSCSPISGHRSVSWYQQTPGQGLQFLFEYFSETQRNKGNFPGRFSGRQFSNSRSEMNVSTLELGDSALYLCATRGGSYNEQFFGPGTRLTVL.

CDR3 bases: TGTGCCAGCAGTGAAGTGGAGGGTAGAGAAAAACTGTTTTTT. This sequence encodes CASSEVEGREKLFF. The chain couples TRBV2 to TRBJ1-4; D uncertain. This CDR3 has 14 amino acids. V lost 1 base and J lost 8, with 11 bases in between. Germline V gene lookup returns CDR1 SNHLY and CDR2 FYNNEI.